Listed here are 4 T cell receptor beta chains from one sample, sequenced in a study of T cells after yellow fever vaccination. TCRdb re-derived calls from the 5' RACE reads in MiXCR, one entry per CDR3 protein. This sample has 250,000 to 300,000 distinct CDR3 sequences, with over 10% found just once. Sequencing was performed on CD4+ T cells sorted from PBMCs, taken 45 days after the yellow fever booster vaccination. The receptors here all came from a man under 40 who received the YFV17D yellow fever vaccine.

This clonotype showed up just a few times. V usage is TRBV23-1 and J usage is TRBJ2-3; 8 bases map to TRBD1. TRBV23-1 qualifies as an ORF whose function is uncertain. The ends lost 6 bases at V and 2 bases at J; junction bases unmatched: 7. The CDR3 has 15 residues. The CDR3 loop reads CASRTTGGITDTQYF. Here the CDR3 DNA reads TGCGCCAGCAGGACAACAGGGGGGATCACAGATACGCAGTATTTT.

The CDR3 loop reads CSVATGTHTGELFF. The DNA for the CDR3 is TGCAGCGTTGCTACAGGGACACATACCGGGGAGCTGTTTTTT. The rearrangement joins TRBV29-1 to TRBJ2-2; D is perhaps TRBD1 (6 bases). The CDR3 is made up of 14 amino acids. Germline V gene data show CDR1 as SQVTM and CDR2 as ANQGSEA. The V and J ends lost 4 bases and 5 bases respectively, with 14 bases between them.

This clonotype was found a few times. This chain joins TRBV7-3 and TRBJ2-2, with a tentative D call TRBD2 (6 bases). Germline V CDR1 and CDR2: SGHTA, FQGTGA. The CDR3 length is 16 residues. V was pared by 2 bases and J by 2 bases, with 12 bases between. The CDR3 DNA reads as TGTGCCAGCAGCTTAGATGGCGGGGCTAACACCGGGGAGCTGTTTTTT. This codes for CASSLDGGANTGELFF.

The chain carries TRBV6-2 or TRBV6-3 and TRBJ2-7; D may be TRBD1 or TRBD2 (5 bases each). Germline assignment: CDR1 MNHEY and CDR2 SVGEGT. The CDR3 loop spans 14 amino acids. V was trimmed by 6 bases and J by 2 bases, leaving 14 bases between them. CDR3 protein: CASSPGAGAYEQYF. The CDR3 region has the DNA TGTGCCAGCAGCCCCGGGGCCGGTGCCTACGAGCAGTACTTC.